These 5 T cell receptor beta chains were all obtained from the same sample, sequenced in a study of shared clonotypes between healthy human individuals. Sequencing used immunoSEQ multiplex PCR; TCRdb keeps in-frame clones, though not all of them. The sample carries about 1 million clones, about 70% recorded once. Sequencing was performed on memory CD4+ T cells sorted from blood. Subset specified: CD45RA-negative fraction. These receptors were obtained from a man younger than 35 in good health.

The sample holds a few counts of this clone. The chain uses TRBV11-2 and TRBJ1-2; D ambiguous. The germline V gene encodes CDR1 SGHAT and CDR2 FQNNGV. The CDR3 is made up of 14 amino acids. Deletions cut 2 bases from V and 7 bases from J, with 14 bases between. The CDR3 loop is CASSLMSAVGGYTF. The DNA for the CDR3 is TGTGCCAGCAGCTTAATGTCGGCCGTAGGTGGCTACACCTTC. The full variable domain, rest sourced from reference TRBV11-2 and TRBJ1-2, is EAGVAQSPRYKIIEKRQSVAFWCNPISGHATLYWYQQILGQGPKLLIQFQNNGVVDDSQLPKDRFSAERLKGVDSTLKIQPAKLEDSAVYLCASSLMSAVGGYTFGSGTRLTVV.

CDR3 bases: TGTGCCAGCAGCCCCGGGACAGGGACTTACGAGCAGTACTTC. Protein sequence: CASSPGTGTYEQYF. This chain connects TRBV5-4 to TRBJ2-7, with 9 nucleotides matching TRBD1. CDR3 length equals 14 residues. With V trimmed by 4 bases and J by 4 bases, 6 bases remained unmatched. CDR1 and CDR2 from the germline V gene are SGHNT and YYREEE (reference sequence).

The chain combines TRBV2 with TRBJ2-7; no clear D. Trimming removed 4 bases from V and 4 bases from J, with 5 bases in between. The germline gives CDR1 SNHLY, CDR2 FYNNEI. The CDR3 has 11 residues. This CDR3 reads CASSVDYEQYF. In DNA, the CDR3 is TGTGCCAGCAGTGTAGATTACGAGCAGTACTTC.

The V call is TRBV25-1, the J call TRBJ2-1; 8 nucleotides agree with TRBD1. With V trimmed by 3 bases and J by 6 bases, 7 bases remained unmatched. The CDR3 consists of 15 residues. Germline CDR1 and CDR2: MGHDK and SYGVNS. CDR3 in DNA: TGTGCCAGCAGTGACACGGGACAGGCACCCAATGAGCAGTTCTTC. Translating gives CASSDTGQAPNEQFF.

This clone was found many times. This rearrangement joins TRBV14 to TRBJ2-3, with 8 bases matching TRBD1. The CDR3 sequence is 15 residues long. Germline V gene sequence: CDR1 SGHDN, CDR2 FVKESK. Trimming took 6 bases from V and 5 from J; bases not matched to a gene: 10. As DNA, the CDR3 is TGTGCCAGCAGTCCCTCAGGGGGCGGAGTAGATACGCAGTATTTT. Translating gives CASSPSGGGVDTQYF.